One sample yielded the 30 T cell receptor beta chains listed below, sequenced in a study of T-cell memory formation after mild COVID-19. One entry per CDR3 protein results from TCRdb running MiXCR on the 5' RACE reads. The table shows 170,000 or so distinct CDR3 sequences, with over 20% occurring only once. The source material was PBMCs or a T cell subset sorted from them (not recorded which). These receptors all come from an adult woman who had mild COVID-19 (a few samples of this study predate the infection). Cell type and time point are not known.

This clonotype was observed a handful of times. V is TRBV30 and J is TRBJ1-1; D possibly corresponds to TRBD1 (5 bases). The V and J ends lost 5 bases and 2 bases respectively, with 15 bases between them. From germline, CDR1 is GTSNPN and CDR2 SVGIG (reference sequence). The length of the CDR3 is 14 residues. CDR3 sequence: CAWGRGLGNTEAFF. In DNA form, the CDR3 reads TGTGCCTGGGGCCGGGGCTTGGGTAACACTGAAGCTTTCTTT.

CDR3 protein: CSVEDRGQTEAFF. CDR3 bases: TGCAGCGTTGAAGACAGGGGGCAAACTGAAGCTTTCTTT. V usage is TRBV29-1 and J usage is TRBJ1-1; 8 bases align to TRBD1. This CDR3 has 13 residues. V lost 0 bases and J lost 5; bases outside the gene matches: 2. Germline V gene sequence: CDR1 SQVTM, CDR2 ANQGSEA. Looking up the rest from reference TRBV29-1 and TRBJ1-1 gives the full variable domain: SAVISQKPSRDICQRGTSLTIQCQVDSQVTMMFWYRQQPGQSLTLIATANQGSEATYESGFVIDKFPISRPNLTFSTLTVSNMSPEDSSIYLCSVEDRGQTEAFFGQGTRLTVV.

This clonotype was seen more than once but under ten times. This sequence joins TRBV7-9 and TRBJ2-7, with D uncertain. This CDR3 is 13 amino acids long. Trimming left V 0 bases short and J 7 bases short, with 10 bases between. Germline V gene data show CDR1 as SEHNR and CDR2 as FQNEAQ (reference sequence). The chain's CDR3 is CASSLAGTSEQYF. CDR3 bases: TGTGCCAGCAGCTTAGCGGGTACGTCTGAGCAGTACTTC.

This clonotype was picked up a small number of times. V and J are TRBV7-9 and TRBJ2-1; the match to TRBD2 covers 13 bases. The J segment lost 7 bases and the V segment lost 3 bases, leaving 0 bases of the junction unmatched. The germline V gene has CDR1 SEHNR and CDR2 FQNEAQ (reference sequence). The CDR3 has 14 amino acids. The chain's CDR3 is CASSLTSGGNEQFF. The DNA of the CDR3 is TGTGCCAGCAGCTTGACTAGCGGGGGGAATGAGCAGTTCTTC.

The CDR3 DNA reads as TGTGCCAGCAGGCCCCCGCTGGGAAAGAACACTGAAGCTTTCTTT. It is translated as CASRPPLGKNTEAFF. The gene calls are TRBV12-3 or TRBV12-4 and TRBJ1-1; D not resolved. V lost 6 bases and J lost 1, with 15 bases in between. This CDR3 has 15 amino acids.

This clonotype was counted a few times. DNA for the CDR3: TGTGCCACCAGCAGGGACCAAAACAGGGGCTATCAGCCCCAGCATTTT. It encodes CATSRDQNRGYQPQHF. The V gene is TRBV15, the J gene TRBJ1-5, with 7 bases identical to TRBD1. Trimming at V came to 3 bases and at J to 5 bases, leaving 10 bases not matched to a gene. CDR1 is LNHNV, CDR2 YYDKDF, per germline (reference sequence). CDR3 length: 16 amino acids. The entire variable domain, with the rest obtained from reference TRBV15 and TRBJ1-5, is as follows: DAMVIQNPRYQVTQFGKPVTLSCSQTLNHNVMYWYQQKSSQAPKLLFHYYDKDFNNEADTPDNFQSRRPNTSFCFLDIRSPGLGDTAMYLCATSRDQNRGYQPQHFGDGTRLSIL.

This sequence joins TRBV7-9 and TRBJ2-7; 7 nucleotides match TRBD1. This CDR3 spans 13 amino acids. V lost 5 bases to trimming and J lost 2 bases; unmatched junction nucleotides: 3. The germline V gene encodes CDR1 SEHNR and CDR2 FQNEAQ (reference sequence). Here the CDR3 DNA reads TGTGCCAGCAGCCACAGGGGAACCTACGAGCAGTACTTC. Its protein is CASSHRGTYEQYF.

This sequence joins TRBV20-1 and TRBJ2-1; possibly TRBD2 for D (5 bases). CDR1 is DFQATT and CDR2 is SNEGSKA in the germline V gene (reference sequence). With 5 bases removed from V and 3 bases from J, the gap between germline ends came to 20 bases. This CDR3 comprises 16 residues. CDR3 bases: TGCAGTGCTGGAAACCCTAGCCGGATTAACTACAATGAGCAGTTCTTC. Amino acid sequence: CSAGNPSRINYNEQFF.

The chain joins TRBV25-1 to TRBJ2-2; D is possibly TRBD1 or TRBD2 (5 bases each). Trimming took off 4 bases at V and 5 bases at J, with 14 bases between the two ends. Looked up from germline, CDR1 is MGHDK and CDR2 is SYGVNS. This CDR3 has 15 residues. The chain's CDR3 is CASSGFRDATGELFF. CDR3 coding DNA: TGTGCCAGCAGTGGATTCCGGGACGCAACCGGGGAGCTGTTTTTT.

The rearrangement joins TRBV29-1 to TRBJ1-3; no firm D call. CDR1 and CDR2 (germline): SQVTM, ANQGSEA. The CDR3 runs to 14 residues. The V end was cut by 4 bases, the J end by 0 bases, with 10 bases between. DNA of the CDR3: TGCAGCGTTGTAGGGCAGGCCTCTGGAAACACCATATATTTT. Protein product: CSVVGQASGNTIYF.

The gene calls are TRBV5-5 and TRBJ2-5; D may be TRBD1 (5 bases). V lost 4 bases to trimming and J lost 5 bases, with 18 bases between them. The CDR3 has 15 amino acids. CDR1 is SGHKS and CDR2 is YYEKEE in the germline V gene (reference sequence). The CDR3 region has the DNA TGTGCCAGCAGCCGGAAGCCAGGGTTCTCGGAGACCCAGTACTTC. The encoded protein is CASSRKPGFSETQYF.

This rearrangement joins TRBV24-1 to TRBJ2-3, with 10 bases matching TRBD2. The V segment lost 4 bases and the J segment 3 bases; nucleotides outside the gene matches: 6. Per the germline V gene, CDR1 is KGHDR and CDR2 is SFDVKD. The CDR3 contains 16 residues. The CDR3 nucleotides are TGTGCCACCAGTGACCCCCTAGCGGGAGTTACAGATACGCAGTATTTT. Its translation: CATSDPLAGVTDTQYF.

The genes are TRBV7-9 and TRBJ2-7; either TRBD1 or TRBD2 may fit D (5 bases each). The CDR3 consists of 14 residues. Germline V gene data show CDR1 as SEHNR and CDR2 as FQNEAQ (reference sequence). Trimming removed 4 bases from V and 6 bases from J, with 16 bases in between. The CDR3 is CASSSASLGREQYF. The CDR3 coding sequence is TGTGCCAGCAGCTCAGCTAGCCTGGGGCGCGAGCAGTACTTC.

This clonotype was detected only a few times. The CDR3 region is CASSHLSRDRDLYGYTF. DNA of the CDR3: TGCGCCAGCAGCCATTTGTCCCGGGACAGGGACCTATATGGCTACACCTTC. This chain links TRBV4-1 with TRBJ1-2; 9 bases fit TRBD1. The germline gives CDR1 MGHRA, CDR2 YSYEKL. V shed 3 bases and J 5 bases; nucleotides not matched to a gene: 13. The length of the CDR3 is 17 residues.

V gene TRBV5-5 combines with J gene TRBJ2-1; 7 nucleotides line up with TRBD2. This CDR3 comprises 12 residues. V was pared by 6 bases and J by 14 bases, with 11 bases of the junction left unmatched. Germline CDR1 reads SGHKS; CDR2 reads YYEKEE (reference sequence). CDR3: CASTARRAGEFF. CDR3 bases: TGTGCCAGCACGGCGCGGCGGGCGGGGGAGTTCTTC.

This clonotype is large (0.1 to 1%) within its sample. The gene calls are TRBV7-3 and TRBJ2-3; D is uncertain. This CDR3 has 15 amino acids. V shed 4 bases and J shed 0 bases, with 11 bases lying between them. The V gene's germline CDR1 is SGHTA and CDR2 FQGTGA. The CDR3 is CASSSLARSTDTQYF. The CDR3 DNA follows: TGTGCCAGCAGCTCATTAGCAAGGAGCACAGATACGCAGTATTTT.

The chain combines TRBV6-6 with TRBJ1-1; possibly TRBD1 for D (5 bases). Germline V gives CDR1 MNHNY, CDR2 SVGAGI (reference sequence). The CDR3 is 16 amino acids. V shed 5 bases and J shed 1 base, with 17 bases lying between them. The CDR3 is CASSETPGGRNTEAFF. The CDR3 DNA sequence: TGTGCCAGCAGTGAGACCCCCGGGGGGAGGAACACTGAAGCTTTCTTT.

V is TRBV7-9 and J is TRBJ2-5; 14 nucleotides match TRBD2. Trimming at V came to 3 bases and at J to 4 bases, leaving 1 base not matched to a gene. The CDR3 totals 15 residues. Per the germline V gene, CDR1 is SEHNR and CDR2 is FQNEAQ (reference sequence). CDR3 DNA: TGTGCCAGCAGCTTTGGGACTAGCGGGAGAGAGACCCAGTACTTC. This gives the protein CASSFGTSGRETQYF.

This clonotype turned up a few times. The CDR3 DNA follows: TGTGCCACCAGCGAGATCGACACCCCAAGCTCCTACAATGAGCAGTTCTTC. Its protein product is CATSEIDTPSSYNEQFF. The gene calls are TRBV15 and TRBJ2-1; D uncertain. Trimming pared 5 bases from V and 0 bases from J, leaving 17 bases between. Germline CDR1 and CDR2: LNHNV and YYDKDF (reference sequence). The CDR3 covers 17 residues.

This clonotype was seen only a few times. The chain joins TRBV20-1 to TRBJ2-7, with 8 nucleotides matching TRBD1. Germline V gene lookup returns CDR1 DFQATT and CDR2 SNEGSKA (reference sequence). The CDR3 loop spans 13 amino acids. V lost 5 bases and J lost 0; bases outside the gene matches: 3. CDR3 region: CSAGTGDSYEQYF. CDR3 coding DNA: TGCAGTGCTGGGACAGGAGACTCCTACGAGCAGTACTTC.

The gene calls are TRBV9 and TRBJ2-1; 10 nucleotides align to TRBD1. The germline gives CDR1 SGDLS, CDR2 YYNGEE. Losses at the gene ends were 4 bases for V and 7 bases for J; bases not matched to a gene: 5. The CDR3 is 14 amino acids. CDR3 in DNA: TGTGCCAGCAGCTTAGGGGGACAGGGGAATGAGCAGTTCTTC. Protein product: CASSLGGQGNEQFF.

The genes are TRBV7-3 and TRBJ1-5; D ambiguous. Germline-derived CDR1 and CDR2 are SGHTA and FQGTGA. This CDR3 has 13 amino acids. Trimming removed 5 bases from V and 5 bases from J, with 10 bases in between. This CDR3 is CASSENAYQPQHF. DNA of the CDR3: TGTGCCAGCAGCGAAAATGCGTATCAGCCCCAGCATTTT.

This clonotype showed up just a few times. The chain recombines TRBV29-1 with TRBJ2-2; no clear D gene. The CDR3 runs to 14 residues. CDR1 and CDR2 (germline): SQVTM, ANQGSEA. V was trimmed by 7 bases and J by 1 base, leaving 13 bases between them. The CDR3 DNA is TGCAGCGCCTTGGCAGTCAGGAACACCGGGGAGCTGTTTTTT. It codes for CSALAVRNTGELFF.

The V gene is TRBV20-1, the J gene TRBJ1-1, with D possibly matching TRBD1 (5 bases). V lost 5 bases and J 8 bases, leaving 21 bases between the germline ends. This CDR3 is 14 amino acids long. CDR1 is DFQATT and CDR2 is SNEGSKA in the germline V gene (reference sequence). In nucleotides, the CDR3 is TGCAGTGCTCCGGGATGGGACCCACCAGGGGAAGCTTTCTTT. Translating gives CSAPGWDPPGEAFF.

In this sample, this clonotype turned up a few times. The chain couples TRBV12-3 or TRBV12-4 to TRBJ2-7; TRBD1 matches 7 bases. The CDR3 is 14 residues long. The trim removed 5 bases at V and 2 bases at J, leaving 6 bases unmatched. The CDR3 region has the DNA TGTGCCAGCAGTCCCACAGGGGTCACCTACGAGCAGTACTTC. Translating it yields CASSPTGVTYEQYF.

V usage is TRBV7-9 and J usage is TRBJ2-7, with TRBD1 matching 7 bases. Germline CDR1 is SEHNR and CDR2 is FQNEAQ (reference sequence). V trimming: 5 bases; J trimming: 0 bases; junction bases outside the gene matches: 13. The CDR3 runs to 17 residues. In DNA, the CDR3 is TGTGCCAGCAGCGCCACCAGGGGGACGATAACCTCCTACGAGCAGTACTTC. This encodes CASSATRGTITSYEQYF.

The chain carries TRBV5-5 and TRBJ2-1, with D unclear. The CDR3 is 13 amino acids. Germline-derived CDR1 and CDR2 are SGHKS and YYEKEE (reference sequence). Trimming took 0 bases from V and 5 from J, leaving 6 bases between them. The CDR3 here is CASSLVPNNEQFF. The CDR3 bases are TGTGCCAGCAGCTTGGTTCCCAACAATGAGCAGTTCTTC.

The chain recombines TRBV4-1 with TRBJ2-1; the D gene could be TRBD1 or TRBD2 (6 bases each). V was clipped by 2 bases and J by 4 bases, with 18 bases between them. Germline CDR1 and CDR2: MGHRA and YSYEKL. The CDR3 sequence is 17 residues long. The CDR3 loop reads CASSQRTETSLYNEQFF. The CDR3 region has the DNA TGCGCCAGCAGCCAACGGACAGAAACTAGCTTATACAATGAGCAGTTCTTC.

This chain links TRBV6-5 with TRBJ1-2; a possible D gene is TRBD1 (5 bases). Germline CDR1 is MNHEY and CDR2 is SVGAGI. This CDR3 is built from 15 residues. V was trimmed by 0 bases and J by 2 bases, leaving 10 bases between them. Here the CDR3 DNA reads TGTGCCAGCAGTTACTCGGGGGAGGGAAACTATGGCTACACCTTC. As protein: CASSYSGEGNYGYTF.

CDR3 loop: CASSWTNTDTQYF. In nucleotides, the CDR3 is TGTGCCAGCAGCTGGACTAACACAGATACGCAGTATTTT. J is TRBJ2-3 and V is TRBV7-9, with D possibly TRBD2 on 6 matching bases. Germline V gene lookup returns CDR1 SEHNR and CDR2 FQNEAQ (reference sequence). This CDR3 is 13 amino acids long. Trimming took off 4 bases at V and 2 bases at J, with 7 bases between the two ends.